This TCR beta chain was sequenced for a study of T-cell reconstitution after alpha-beta-depleted transplantation in children. TCRbeta library preparation incorporated unique molecular identifiers. TCRdb called the PCR reads again in MiXCR, with one record for every CDR3 protein. The data hold about 270,000 distinct CDR3 sequences, with approximately 9.8% observed a single time. The CDR3 is made up of 11 amino acids. The germline V and J ends were trimmed by 4 bases and 5 bases, with 5 bases remaining between them. CDR1 is LNHNV, CDR2 YYDKDF, per germline (reference sequence). Only a few counts were recorded for this clonotype.

The chain is built from TRBV15 and TRBJ2-5; D not certain. The clonotype comes from a human donor who donated a stem cell graft to a child with SCID. The sequences come from PBMCs from the stem cell graft donor, collected from the stem cell graft. The CDR3 loop reads CATSKTETQYF. Written as DNA, the CDR3 is TGTGCCACCAGCAAAACCGAGACCCAGTACTTC. The whole variable domain, filled in from reference TRBV15 and TRBJ2-5, reads DAMVIQNPRYQVTQFGKPVTLSCSQTLNHNVMYWYQQKSSQAPKLLFHYYDKDFNNEADTPDNFQSRRPNTSFCFLDIRSPGLGDTAMYLCATSKTETQYFGPGTRLLVL.